This TCR beta chain is drawn from a study of T-cell reconstitution after alpha-beta-depleted transplantation in children. This clonotype has at least ten counts. Its antigen is not known. Study-wide results and limits: T-cell counts and diversity were attributed mostly to newly produced T cells one year after transplant.

It was with unique molecular identifiers that the TCRbeta library was prepared. TCRdb processed the PCR reads anew with MiXCR; each CDR3 protein has one entry. Here the sample spans fewer than 550,000 distinct CDR3 sequences, about an eighth being singletons. This clonotype was obtained from a female patient aged 2 to 10 who had a stem cell transplant for aplastic anemia, so the T cells may come from the graft donor. Sequencing used PBMCs, mostly from graft donor cells, obtained 180 days after TCRalphabeta/CD19-depleted stem cell transplant.

This chain's CDR3 is CASSPGLASDTQYF. The CDR3 region has the DNA TGCGCCAGCAGCCCGGGACTAGCGTCCGATACGCAGTATTTT. The rearrangement uses TRBV5-1 and TRBJ2-3; 10 nucleotides align to TRBD2. This CDR3 region has 14 residues. Germline lookup yields CDR1 SGHRS and CDR2 YFSETQ. Trimming at V came to 4 bases and at J to 6 bases, leaving 5 bases not matched to a gene.